One and the same sample provided the 12 T cell receptor beta chains below, sequenced in a study of blood T cell repertoires in COVID-19. Method: immunoSEQ multiplex PCR; TCRdb's copy keeps in-frame clones and lacks some. The sample shows some 80,000 clones, less than 85% of them seen only once. The specimen was peripheral blood. The receptors here all came from a woman of 80 years or more with active or convalescent COVID-19.

The V call is TRBV4-3, the J call TRBJ1-2; the match to TRBD1 covers 9 bases. J gave up 4 bases and V 4 bases, and 7 bases lay outside the gene matches. The CDR3 extends over 15 amino acids. CDR1 and CDR2 (germline): LGHNA, YSLEER. The CDR3 loop reads CASSPLSTGGYGYTF. CDR3 bases: TGCGCCAGCAGCCCTCTGTCGACAGGGGGCTATGGCTACACCTTC.

The rearrangement links TRBV19 to TRBJ1-2; 9 bases agree with TRBD1. The CDR3 is 14 residues long. J was trimmed by 2 bases and V by 4 bases; bases with no gene match: 2. The V gene's germline CDR1 is LNHDA and CDR2 SQIVND (reference sequence). In DNA, the CDR3 is TGTGCCAGTAGTAAGGGGACAGGGAACTATGGCTACACCTTC. The encoded protein is CASSKGTGNYGYTF.

The rearrangement links TRBV5-8 to TRBJ2-3; D may be TRBD1 (5 bases). The V gene's germline CDR1 is SGHTS and CDR2 YDEGEE. Trimming left V 2 bases short and J 0 bases short, with 13 bases between. The CDR3 runs to 16 residues. CDR3 nucleotide sequence: TGTGCCAGCAGCTTCCAGGGTTGGCTTAGCACAGATACGCAGTATTTT. The encoded protein is CASSFQGWLSTDTQYF.

The chain recombines TRBV3-1 (or the pseudogene TRBV3-2) with TRBJ2-7; 9 nucleotides match TRBD1. CDR3 length: 14 residues. The J segment lost 1 base and the V segment lost 4 bases, leaving 2 bases of the junction unmatched. Germline CDR1 and CDR2: LGHDT and YNNKEL (reference sequence). The CDR3 is CASSPGTGSYEQYF. The CDR3, as DNA: TGTGCCAGCAGCCCAGGGACAGGGTCCTACGAGCAGTACTTC.

The chain is built from TRBV6-5 and TRBJ2-6, with unresolved D. V gave up 4 bases and J gave up 4 bases, with 5 bases separating them. CDR1 MNHEY and CDR2 SVGAGI come from the germline V gene. The length of the CDR3 is 13 residues. CDR3 in DNA: TGTGCCAGCAGTTTCGTGGGGGCCAACGTCCTGACTTTC. Amino acids: CASSFVGANVLTF.

The genes are TRBV2 and TRBJ1-1; D is perhaps TRBD1 (5 bases). The CDR3 covers 14 residues. CDR1 and CDR2 from the germline V gene are SNHLY and FYNNEI. The ends were cut back, 2 bases at V and 5 bases at J, with 12 bases in the middle. The CDR3 is CASSETAAGTEAFF. As DNA, the CDR3 is TGTGCCAGCAGTGAAACGGCGGCAGGGACTGAAGCTTTCTTT. Full variable domain (remainder filled in from reference TRBV2 and TRBJ1-1): EPEVTQTPSHQVTQMGQEVILRCVPISNHLYFYWYRQILGQKVEFLVSFYNNEISEKSEIFDDQFSVERPDGSNFTLKIRSTKLEDSAMYFCASSETAAGTEAFFGQGTRLTVV.

V is TRBV27 and J is TRBJ2-6, with a tentative D call TRBD1 (6 bases). CDR1 MNHEY and CDR2 SMNVEV come from the germline V gene (reference sequence). Trimming removed 2 bases at V and 0 bases at J, with 17 bases between. CDR3 size: 19 residues. The CDR3 DNA follows: TGTGCCAGCAGTTTAATCCCCCCAGGGGTAGGCTCTGGGGCCAACGTCCTGACTTTC. Amino acid sequence: CASSLIPPGVGSGANVLTF.

The chain joins TRBV18 to TRBJ2-1, with D hard to call. CDR3 length equals 15 residues. CDR1 is KGHSH and CDR2 is LQKENI in the germline V gene. V gave up 2 bases and J gave up 1 base, with 9 bases separating them. The CDR3 DNA sequence: TGTGCCAGCTCACCAAACGCGGCTTCCTACAATGAGCAGTTCTTC. Translated: CASSPNAASYNEQFF.

J is TRBJ2-7 and V is TRBV10-3; TRBD2 matches 10 bases. CDR1 is ENHRY, CDR2 SYGVKD, per germline. V was clipped by 8 bases and J by 0 bases; unmatched bases: 10. The CDR3 is 16 residues long. The CDR3 DNA reads TGTGCCATCCGCAACCGGACTAGCGGAAACTCCTACGAGCAGTACTTC. Protein sequence: CAIRNRTSGNSYEQYF.

This clone was counted a few times. V is TRBV7-2 and J is TRBJ2-2; TRBD1 aligns across 7 bases. V lost 0 bases to trimming and J lost 2 bases; unmatched junction nucleotides: 3. Germline V CDR1 and CDR2: SGHTA, FQGNSA. CDR3 size: 16 residues. Here the CDR3 reads CASSLAGQTNTGELFF. CDR3 sequence (DNA): TGTGCCAGCAGCTTAGCGGGACAGACAAACACCGGGGAGCTGTTTTTT.

This clone was detected a few times. The V and J genes are TRBV21-1 and TRBJ1-6. TRBV21-1 is flagged as a pseudogene. This CDR3 is built from 15 residues. CDR3 loop: CASSKTRSNNSPLHF. CDR3 DNA: TGTGCCAGCAGCAAAACACGGAGCAATAATTCACCCCTCCACTTT.

The chain's CDR3 is CATSGWTGKINEQFF. CDR3 nucleotide sequence: TGTGCCACCAGTGGTTGGACGGGAAAGATCAATGAGCAGTTCTTC. V is TRBV24-1 and J is TRBJ2-1; tentatively, D is TRBD2 (5 bases). The CDR3 has 15 residues. Looked up from germline, CDR1 is KGHDR and CDR2 is SFDVKD. Trimming took off 5 bases at V and 6 bases at J, with 16 bases between the two ends.